The 30 T cell receptor beta chains below were found in one sample sequenced in a study of Ad26.COV2.S vaccination and SARS-CoV-2 variants. Specified treatment: about 20 received Ad26.COV2.S at low or high dose, single or two shots; roughly 5 received placebo; per-sample allocation not given. Day 63 after the first vaccine or placebo injection was the time point for sampling. Data came from immunoSEQ multiplex PCR; TCRdb stores just in-frame clones and leaves some out. The sample carries 500,000 or so clones, approximately 88% recorded once. The sequenced sample was peripheral blood, obtained in a trial of Ad26.COV2.S vaccine versus placebo. The receptor source for this set is a person aged 18 to 65 who received the Ad26.COV2.S COVID-19 vaccine or a placebo.

The chain combines TRBV27 with TRBJ2-1; possible D gene TRBD2, 7 bases. Trimming left V 11 bases short and J 0 bases short, with 20 bases between. The CDR3 has 16 residues. Germline V CDR1 and CDR2: MNHEY, SMNVEV (reference sequence). In nucleotides, the CDR3 is TGTGCCTCAAGAAGGGGGGGTGGAATCTCCTACAATGAGCAGTTCTTC. Its translation is CASRRGGGISYNEQFF.

The chain has TRBV10-3 and TRBJ2-1; a possible D gene is TRBD2 (6 bases). Germline loops: CDR1 ENHRY, CDR2 SYGVKD. CDR3 length: 15 residues. The V and J ends lost 5 bases and 9 bases respectively, with 20 bases between them. The CDR3 protein is CAISLSGAAPGEQFF. The CDR3 DNA is TGTGCCATCAGTTTGTCGGGAGCTGCGCCCGGTGAGCAGTTCTTC.

The J gene is TRBJ2-2, the V gene TRBV7-9; 7 bases match TRBD1. Trimming cost V 5 bases and J 0 bases; bases outside gene matches: 6. The CDR3 runs to 16 residues. Looked up from germline, CDR1 is SEHNR and CDR2 is FQNEAQ (reference sequence). This CDR3 reads CASSPRDRANTGELFF. The CDR3, as DNA: TGTGCCAGCAGCCCCCGGGACAGAGCGAACACCGGGGAGCTGTTTTTT.

The J gene is TRBJ2-7, the V gene TRBV15; either TRBD1 or TRBD2 may supply D (5 bases each). V lost 2 bases and J 0 bases, leaving 11 bases between the germline ends. From germline, CDR1 is LNHNV and CDR2 YYDKDF (reference sequence). The CDR3 spans 15 residues. This chain's CDR3 is CATSRRDGISYEQYF. CDR3 sequence (DNA): TGTGCCACCAGCAGAAGGGACGGCATCTCCTACGAGCAGTACTTC.

CDR3 DNA sequence: TGCGCCAGCAGCTTGGTGACTAGCGGGGCCGCGAACACCGGGGAGCTGTTTTTT. This encodes CASSLVTSGAANTGELFF. The rearrangement uses TRBV5-1 and TRBJ2-2; 11 bases agree with TRBD2. Looked up from germline, CDR1 is SGHRS and CDR2 is YFSETQ. Trimming took 0 bases from V and 0 from J; bases not matched to a gene: 4. CDR3 size: 18 residues.

The sample holds one count of this clone. This sequence joins TRBV28 and TRBJ1-1; D is possibly TRBD1 (5 bases). The CDR3 runs to 12 residues. Germline V gene sequence: CDR1 MDHEN, CDR2 SYDVKM. Trimming removed 8 bases from V and 10 bases from J, with 17 bases in between. The DNA of the CDR3 is TGTGCCAGCCAATCGTCAGGGTTCGTAGCTTTCTTT. As protein: CASQSSGFVAFF.

This rearrangement joins TRBV2 to TRBJ2-7; D not certain. The CDR3 is 11 residues long. The V gene lost 5 bases and the J gene lost 2 bases, with 4 bases spanning the gap. Germline lookup yields CDR1 SNHLY and CDR2 FYNNEI. The CDR3 DNA is TGTGCCAGCAGTCAAACCTACGAGCAGTACTTC. Encoded protein: CASSQTYEQYF.

The chain recombines TRBV25-1 with TRBJ1-1, with a possible D match to TRBD1 (6 bases). The V end lost 5 bases, the J end lost 10 bases, and 17 bases lay between the germline ends. In germline, CDR1 is MGHDK, CDR2 SYGVNS. The CDR3 length is 13 residues. The CDR3: CASSMGTGGRAFF. The DNA for the CDR3 is TGTGCCAGCAGTATGGGAACGGGGGGCAGAGCTTTCTTT.

The chain links TRBV5-1 to TRBJ1-2, with a weak D call TRBD1 (5 bases). The CDR3 is made up of 14 amino acids. The V and J ends lost 3 bases and 4 bases respectively, with 13 bases between them. CDR1 and CDR2 from the germline V gene are SGHRS and YFSETQ. The CDR3 nucleotides are TGCGCCAGCAGCTCACTTCTGGGGGGCTATGGCTACACCTTC. Protein sequence: CASSSLLGGYGYTF.

The V gene is TRBV29-1, the J gene TRBJ2-3; D unresolved. The V and J ends lost 5 bases and 5 bases respectively, with 5 bases between them. This CDR3 has 10 amino acids. Germline V lookup: CDR1 SQVTM, CDR2 ANQGSEA. This chain's CDR3 is CSVTIDTQYF. In DNA, the CDR3 is TGCAGCGTTACGATAGATACGCAGTATTTT.

The chain recombines TRBV9 with TRBJ2-3, with 8 bases fitting TRBD1. From germline, CDR1 is SGDLS and CDR2 YYNGEE. The CDR3 sequence is 16 residues long. V trimming: 0 bases; J trimming: 4 bases; junction bases outside the gene matches: 7. The CDR3: CASSVGAGGLSDTQYF. CDR3 bases: TGTGCCAGCAGCGTAGGGGCAGGGGGCTTGTCAGATACGCAGTATTTT. The variable domain in full, completed from reference TRBV9 and TRBJ2-3, reads DSGVTQTPKHLITATGQRVTLRCSPRSGDLSVYWYQQSLDQGLQFLIQYYNGEERAKGNILERFSAQQFPDLHSELNLSSLELGDSALYFCASSVGAGGLSDTQYFGPGTRLTVL.

The gene calls are TRBV7-3 and TRBJ2-3, with 10 bases lining up with TRBD2. The germline V gene has CDR1 SGHTA and CDR2 FQGTGA. This CDR3 contains 18 residues. The trim removed 4 bases at V and 1 base at J, leaving 11 bases unmatched. The CDR3 protein is CASSSAGGPPRGTDTQYF. CDR3 bases: TGTGCCAGCAGCTCAGCGGGAGGGCCTCCCCGGGGCACAGATACGCAGTATTTT. Combining the CDR3 with reference TRBV7-3 and TRBJ2-3 gives the whole variable domain GAGVSQTPSNKVTEKGKYVELRCDPISGHTALYWYRQSLGQGPEFLIYFQGTGAADDSGLPNDRFFAVRPEGSVSTLKIQRTERGDSAVYLCASSSAGGPPRGTDTQYFGPGTRLTVL.

V gene TRBV14 combines with J gene TRBJ1-1; D is perhaps TRBD1 (6 bases). V was trimmed by 7 bases and J by 6 bases, leaving 15 bases between them. This CDR3 is built from 13 residues. Per the germline V gene, CDR1 is SGHDN and CDR2 is FVKESK. This CDR3 reads CASKETGRAEAFF. CDR3 coding DNA: TGTGCCAGCAAGGAAACAGGGCGCGCTGAAGCTTTCTTT.

V gene TRBV6-5 combines with J gene TRBJ2-7; D gene ambiguous. Trimming took 2 bases from V and 5 from J, leaving 13 bases between them. Germline-derived CDR1 and CDR2 are MNHEY and SVGAGI. There are 14 residues in the CDR3. The CDR3 nucleotides are TGTGCCAGCAGTTACGCACCTGAAAGGGACGAGCAGTACTTC. It yields the protein CASSYAPERDEQYF.

This chain joins TRBV7-8 and TRBJ2-1; TRBD2 matches at 7 bases. Germline V CDR1 and CDR2: SGHVS, FQNEAQ. This CDR3 region has 18 residues. Trimming took 4 bases from V and 1 from J; bases not matched to a gene: 13. The CDR3 DNA is TGTGCCAGCAGCTACCAATCACCAGCGGGACCTTCCTACAATGAGCAGTTCTTC. It yields the protein CASSYQSPAGPSYNEQFF. Filled out from reference TRBV7-8 and TRBJ2-1, the complete variable domain reads GAGVSQSPRYKVAKRGQDVALRCDPISGHVSLFWYQQALGQGPEFLTYFQNEAQLDKSGLPSDRFFAERPEGSVSTLKIQRTQQEDSAVYLCASSYQSPAGPSYNEQFFGPGTRLTVL.

CDR3 DNA sequence: TGTGCCAGCGTCAGGGCTGGGGAAAAACTGTTTTTT. Translated, it gives CASVRAGEKLFF. This chain connects TRBV28 to TRBJ1-4; the D gene is possibly TRBD1 (5 bases). Trimming pared 8 bases from V and 8 bases from J, leaving 12 bases between. This CDR3 is 12 amino acids long. Germline CDR1 is MDHEN and CDR2 is SYDVKM.

The chain is built from TRBV5-1 and TRBJ2-5; D gene unclear. This CDR3 is 13 amino acids long. The V gene lost 5 bases and the J gene lost 5 bases, with 13 bases spanning the gap. Germline CDR1 SGHRS, CDR2 YFSETQ. In nucleotides, the CDR3 is TGCGCCAGCAGTCCTAGTTCCCTGGAGACCCAGTACTTC. Translating gives CASSPSSLETQYF.

The chain couples TRBV6-5 to TRBJ2-1, with 10 bases identical to TRBD1. The CDR3 contains 15 residues. V dropped 11 bases and J dropped 4; count of bases not matched to a gene: 11. The germline V gene encodes CDR1 MNHEY and CDR2 SVGAGI. CDR3 sequence (DNA): TGTGCCGGAACTGGGGGGGACAGGGGATACAATGAGCAGTTCTTC. Protein product: CAGTGGDRGYNEQFF.

The V call is TRBV5-1, the J call TRBJ2-3; unclear D gene. The V end was cut by 0 bases, the J end by 0 bases, with 11 bases between. Germline CDR1 is SGHRS and CDR2 is YFSETQ. The CDR3 is 16 amino acids. The chain's CDR3 is CASSLAGWQSTDTQYF. The CDR3 DNA reads as TGCGCCAGCAGCTTGGCGGGTTGGCAAAGCACAGATACGCAGTATTTT.

The V and J genes are TRBV11-3 and TRBJ2-1; 11 bases agree with TRBD2. The CDR3 sequence is 17 residues long. Germline V gene data show CDR1 as SGHNT and CDR2 as YENEEA. J gave up 5 bases and V 3 bases, and 9 bases lay outside the gene matches. Here the CDR3 reads CASSLGISGRADNEQFF. CDR3 nucleotides: TGTGCCAGCAGCTTGGGGATTAGCGGGAGGGCCGACAATGAGCAGTTCTTC.

Only one count was recorded for this clone. The chain uses TRBV18 and TRBJ1-4; possible D gene TRBD1, 6 bases. This CDR3 is built from 16 residues. Trimming took 6 bases from V and 0 from J, leaving 14 bases between them. CDR1 and CDR2 (germline): KGHSH, LQKENI. The CDR3 DNA reads TGTGCCAGCTCTATCAGGGGTGCGGCAACTAATGAAAAACTGTTTTTT. Protein: CASSIRGAATNEKLFF.

The gene calls are TRBV19 and TRBJ2-6; 7 bases fit TRBD2. The CDR3 runs 15 residues. Germline values: CDR1 LNHDA, CDR2 SQIVND (reference sequence). V lost 6 bases and J lost 1; bases outside the gene matches: 3. CDR3 region: CASSGRRSGANVLTF. In nucleotides, the CDR3 is TGTGCCAGTAGCGGGAGGCGGTCTGGGGCCAACGTCCTGACTTTC.

The chain couples TRBV6-4 to TRBJ2-1; 9 bases are shared with TRBD1. Germline values: CDR1 MRHNA, CDR2 SNTAGT. V lost 5 bases, J lost 1 base, and 3 bases stayed unmatched. This CDR3 spans 15 amino acids. The CDR3 DNA reads as TGTGCCAGCAGTACCGGGACAGGGTCCTACAATGAGCAGTTCTTC. This codes for CASSTGTGSYNEQFF.

The chain combines TRBV3-1 (or the pseudogene TRBV3-2) with TRBJ2-5; 10 nucleotides match TRBD2. This CDR3 contains 19 residues. Germline V lookup: CDR1 LGHDT, CDR2 YNNKEL (reference sequence). V was clipped by 6 bases and J by 2 bases; unmatched bases: 18. This chain's CDR3 is CASRGLPGAGLAVQETQYF. The CDR3 DNA sequence: TGTGCCAGCAGAGGTCTTCCCGGGGCCGGACTAGCGGTGCAAGAGACCCAGTACTTC.

This clone was picked up one time. The rearrangement links TRBV28 to TRBJ1-2; 8 nucleotides line up with TRBD1. CDR1 and CDR2 from the germline V gene are MDHEN and SYDVKM. V lost 4 bases to trimming and J lost 8 bases; unmatched junction nucleotides: 9. The CDR3 is made up of 14 amino acids. The CDR3 protein is CASSSSGQGGGYTF. For the CDR3, the DNA is TGTGCCAGCAGTTCCTCCGGACAGGGTGGGGGCTACACCTTC.

J is TRBJ2-7 and V is TRBV30; a possible D gene is TRBD2 (5 bases). Per germline, CDR1 GTSNPN and CDR2 SVGIG (reference sequence). The length of the CDR3 is 12 residues. The V and J ends lost 3 bases and 6 bases respectively, with 12 bases between them. The chain's CDR3 is CAWRRDLSEQYF. The CDR3 nucleotides are TGTGCCTGGAGGAGGGATTTAAGCGAGCAGTACTTC.

This chain uses TRBV7-2 with TRBJ2-5; maybe TRBD2 (5 bases). The germline CDR1 and CDR2 sequences are SGHTA and FQGNSA. CDR3 length equals 15 residues. Trimming left V 2 bases short and J 5 bases short, with 15 bases between. The CDR3 nucleotides read TGTGCCAGCAGCTTATGGCAAGCGGTCCCGGAGACCCAGTACTTC. Its protein is CASSLWQAVPETQYF.

V is TRBV4-2 and J is TRBJ1-1; D remains ambiguous. CDR3 length: 13 amino acids. V lost 0 bases to trimming and J lost 5 bases, with 7 bases between them. Germline V CDR1 and CDR2: LGHNA, YNFKEQ. CDR3 amino acids: CASSQEARTEAFF. The CDR3 bases are TGTGCCAGCAGCCAAGAGGCGAGAACTGAAGCTTTCTTT.

V gene TRBV19 combines with J gene TRBJ2-3, with 7 bases identical to TRBD2. Trimming removed 5 bases from V and 2 bases from J; junction bases left unmatched: 10. The germline V gene has CDR1 LNHDA and CDR2 SQIVND (reference sequence). CDR3 length: 16 residues. The CDR3 protein is CASSPATSRLTDTQYF. The CDR3 nucleotides are TGTGCCAGTAGTCCCGCGACTAGCCGCCTCACAGATACGCAGTATTTT. The whole variable domain, remainder taken from reference TRBV19 and TRBJ2-3, is DGGITQSPKYLFRKEGQNVTLSCEQNLNHDAMYWYRQDPGQGLRLIYYSQIVNDFQKGDIAEGYSVSREKKESFPLTVTSAQKNPTAFYLCASSPATSRLTDTQYFGPGTRLTVL.

This chain uses TRBV7-9 with TRBJ1-1; D may be TRBD1 (5 bases). The CDR3 is made up of 14 amino acids. CDR1 SEHNR and CDR2 FQNEAQ come from the germline V gene (reference sequence). Deletions cut 5 bases from V and 1 base from J, with 11 bases between. CDR3 residues: CASSIQTENTEAFF. The CDR3 DNA reads TGTGCCAGCAGCATTCAGACAGAGAACACTGAAGCTTTCTTT. Drawing the rest from reference TRBV7-9 and TRBJ1-1, the complete variable domain is DTGVSQNPRHKITKRGQNVTFRCDPISEHNRLYWYRQTLGQGPEFLTYFQNEAQLEKSRLLSDRFSAERPKGSFSTLEIQRTEQGDSAMYLCASSIQTENTEAFFGQGTRLTVV.